This T cell receptor beta chain came from a study of T cell changes during pregnancy in multiple sclerosis. This CDR3 has 13 residues. The germline V gene has CDR1 LGHNA and CDR2 YNFKEQ. The V gene lost 1 base and the J gene lost 8 bases, with 11 bases spanning the gap. Sequenced by immunoSEQ multiplex PCR; TCRdb stores in-frame clones only, minus some. The repertoire holds around 65,000 clones, with 92% as singletons. This sample comprised peripheral blood, obtained in the second trimester of pregnancy. V and J are TRBV4-2 and TRBJ1-2, with D perhaps TRBD1 (5 bases). This clonotype was sampled from a female donor in good health, enrolled as a control in a pregnancy study. The CDR3 region is CASSQAGGGGYTF. As DNA, the CDR3 is TGTGCCAGCAGCCAAGCGGGGGGAGGCGGCTACACCTTC.